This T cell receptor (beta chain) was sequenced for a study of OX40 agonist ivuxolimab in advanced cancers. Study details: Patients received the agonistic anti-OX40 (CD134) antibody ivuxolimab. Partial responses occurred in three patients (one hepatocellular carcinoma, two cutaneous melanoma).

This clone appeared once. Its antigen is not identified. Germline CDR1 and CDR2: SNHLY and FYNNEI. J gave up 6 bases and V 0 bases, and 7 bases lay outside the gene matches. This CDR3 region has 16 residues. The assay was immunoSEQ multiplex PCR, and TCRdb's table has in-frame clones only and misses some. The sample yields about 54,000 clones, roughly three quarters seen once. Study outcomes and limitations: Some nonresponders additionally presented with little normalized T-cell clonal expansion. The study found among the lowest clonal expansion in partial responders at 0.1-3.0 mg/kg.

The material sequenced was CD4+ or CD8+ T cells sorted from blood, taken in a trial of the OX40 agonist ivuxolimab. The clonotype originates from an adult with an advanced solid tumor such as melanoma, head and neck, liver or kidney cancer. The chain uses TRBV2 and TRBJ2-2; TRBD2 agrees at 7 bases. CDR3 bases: TGTGCCAGCAGTGAAGCAGCAGCGGGAATCGCCGGGGAGCTGTTTTTT. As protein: CASSEAAAGIAGELFF.